This T cell receptor beta chain was obtained from a study of blood T cell repertoires in COVID-19. This CDR3 contains 15 residues. Trimming stripped 2 bases from V and 0 bases from J, with 8 bases between. Looked up from germline, CDR1 is SGHDT and CDR2 is YYEEEE. The protocol was immunoSEQ multiplex PCR, while the TCRdb copy is restricted to in-frame clones and leaves out a portion. The table includes approximately 110,000 clones, roughly 72% detected once. This chain joins TRBV5-6 and TRBJ2-2; no reliable D call. The TCR sequence derives from a man older than 75 with COVID-19, enrolled during active disease. The sample was peripheral blood. The CDR3, as DNA: TGTGCCAGCAGCTTTGTAGTCGCGAACACCGGGGAGCTGTTTTTT. It translates to CASSFVVANTGELFF.